Listed here is a single T cell receptor beta chain. What it recognizes is unknown. The time point is: newly diagnosed GD, antithyroid drugs for less than 3 months. From RNA extracted from PBMCs, the TCR library was made. Germline V gives CDR1 DFQATT, CDR2 SNEGSKA (reference sequence). After removal of 4 bases from V and 0 bases from J, the junction contained 11 bases not matched to a gene. This CDR3 has 16 amino acids. The sample belongs to a study of regulatory T cells in long-lasting Graves disease. Study-level results: Newly diagnosed disease favored TRBV20-1 and TRBJ2-1 over persistent disease.

Libraries of TCR beta came from iRepertoire HTBI primers plus Arm-PCR of CDR3 regions. How the authors handled the data: Identification of gene segments yielded approximately 62 TRBV and over 12 TRBJ across samples. TCRdb re-called the multiplex PCR reads with MiXCR, one entry per CDR3 protein. None of the V and J calls come from the authors' own analysis; TCRdb made them. This table has under 450,000 distinct CDR3 sequences, 12% appearing once. This sample was also put to use in a study of T cells in Graves' hyperthyroidism and ophthalmopathy. That study adds: Most expanded thyroid clonotypes above 0.001 also appeared in blood.

The sequenced sample was peripheral blood mononuclear cells (PBMCs), obtained at new diagnosis, from a patient treated with antithyroid drugs. V is TRBV20-1 and J is TRBJ1-2, with 7 bases identical to TRBD1. The TCR originated in a young woman with Graves disease. This CDR3 reads CSATGTDIQPNYGYTF. The CDR3 DNA reads as TGCAGTGCTACCGGGACAGACATACAACCTAACTATGGCTACACCTTC.